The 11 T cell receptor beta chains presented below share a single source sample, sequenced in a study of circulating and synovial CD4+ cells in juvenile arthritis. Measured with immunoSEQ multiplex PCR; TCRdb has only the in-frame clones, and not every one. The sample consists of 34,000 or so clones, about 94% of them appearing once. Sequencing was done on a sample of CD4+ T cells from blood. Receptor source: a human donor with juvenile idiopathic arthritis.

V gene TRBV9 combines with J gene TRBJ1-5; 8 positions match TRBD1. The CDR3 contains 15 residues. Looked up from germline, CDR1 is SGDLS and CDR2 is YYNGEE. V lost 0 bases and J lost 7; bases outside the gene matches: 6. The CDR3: CASSVDPTGGQPQHF. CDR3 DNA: TGTGCCAGCAGCGTAGATCCTACAGGGGGGCAGCCCCAGCATTTT.

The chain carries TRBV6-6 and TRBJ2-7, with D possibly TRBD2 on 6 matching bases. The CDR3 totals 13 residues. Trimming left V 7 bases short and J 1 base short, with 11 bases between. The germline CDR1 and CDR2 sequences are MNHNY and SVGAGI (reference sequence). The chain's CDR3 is CASNRDSSYEQYF. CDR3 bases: TGTGCCAGCAACCGGGACTCTTCCTACGAGCAGTACTTC.

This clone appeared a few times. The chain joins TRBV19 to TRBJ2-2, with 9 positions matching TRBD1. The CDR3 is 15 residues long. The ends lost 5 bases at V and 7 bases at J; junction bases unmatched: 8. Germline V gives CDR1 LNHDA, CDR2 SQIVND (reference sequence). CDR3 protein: CASSLPETGGGELFF. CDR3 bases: TGTGCCAGTAGTCTACCAGAGACAGGGGGCGGGGAGCTGTTTTTT.

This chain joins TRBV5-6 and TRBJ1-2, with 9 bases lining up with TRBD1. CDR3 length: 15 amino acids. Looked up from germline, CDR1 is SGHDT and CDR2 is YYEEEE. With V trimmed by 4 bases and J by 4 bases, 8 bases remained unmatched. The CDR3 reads CASSPRDRDFYGYTF. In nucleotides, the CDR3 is TGTGCCAGCAGCCCCCGGGACAGGGACTTCTATGGCTACACCTTC.

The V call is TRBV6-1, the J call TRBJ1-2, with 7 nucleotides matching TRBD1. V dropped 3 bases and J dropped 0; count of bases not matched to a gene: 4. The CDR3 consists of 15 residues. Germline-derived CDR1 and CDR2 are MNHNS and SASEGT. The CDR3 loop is CASSELTGPNYGYTF. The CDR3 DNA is TGTGCCAGCAGTGAGCTGACAGGGCCTAACTATGGCTACACCTTC.

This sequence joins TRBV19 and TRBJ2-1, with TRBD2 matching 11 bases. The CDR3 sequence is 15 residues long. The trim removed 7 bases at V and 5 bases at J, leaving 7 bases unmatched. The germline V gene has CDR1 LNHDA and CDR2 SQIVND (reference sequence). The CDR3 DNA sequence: TGTGCCAGTACCCATAGCGGGGGGGCCCACAATGAGCAGTTCTTC. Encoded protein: CASTHSGGAHNEQFF.

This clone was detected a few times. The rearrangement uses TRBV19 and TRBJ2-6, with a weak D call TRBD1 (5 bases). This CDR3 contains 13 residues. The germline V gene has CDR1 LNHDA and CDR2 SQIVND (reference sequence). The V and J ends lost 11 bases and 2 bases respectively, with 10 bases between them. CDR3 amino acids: CAGAWTGANVLTF. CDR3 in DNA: TGTGCCGGGGCCTGGACTGGGGCCAACGTCCTGACTTTC.

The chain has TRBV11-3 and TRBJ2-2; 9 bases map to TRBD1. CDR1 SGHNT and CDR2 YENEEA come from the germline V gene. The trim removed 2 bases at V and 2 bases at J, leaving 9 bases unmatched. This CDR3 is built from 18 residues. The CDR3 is CASSLRGRTGDNTGELFF. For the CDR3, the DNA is TGTGCCAGCAGCTTAAGGGGGAGGACAGGGGATAACACCGGGGAGCTGTTTTTT.

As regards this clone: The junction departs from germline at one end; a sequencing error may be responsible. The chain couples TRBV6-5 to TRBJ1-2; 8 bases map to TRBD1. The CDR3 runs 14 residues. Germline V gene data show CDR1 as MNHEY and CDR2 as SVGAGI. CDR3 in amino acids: CASSPATGEGGFRF. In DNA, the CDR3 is TGTGCCAGCAGCCCCGCGACAGGGGAAGGCGGTTTCCGTTTC.

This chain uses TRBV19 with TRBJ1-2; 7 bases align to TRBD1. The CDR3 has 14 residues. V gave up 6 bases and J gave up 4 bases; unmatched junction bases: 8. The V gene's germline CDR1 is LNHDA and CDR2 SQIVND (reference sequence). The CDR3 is CASRSRTGSYGYTF. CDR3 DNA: TGTGCCAGTAGATCCCGGACAGGTTCCTATGGCTACACCTTC.

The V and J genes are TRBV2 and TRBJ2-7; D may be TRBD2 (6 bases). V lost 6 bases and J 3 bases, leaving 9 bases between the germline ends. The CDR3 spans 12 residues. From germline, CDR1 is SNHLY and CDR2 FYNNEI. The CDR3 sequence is CASSQDYYEQYF. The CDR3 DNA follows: TGTGCCAGCAGCCAGGACTACTACGAGCAGTACTTC. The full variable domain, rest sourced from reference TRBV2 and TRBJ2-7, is EPEVTQTPSHQVTQMGQEVILRCVPISNHLYFYWYRQILGQKVEFLVSFYNNEISEKSEIFDDQFSVERPDGSNFTLKIRSTKLEDSAMYFCASSQDYYEQYFGPGTRLTVT.